The rows below give T cell receptor beta chains drawn from one sample of a study of cytomegalovirus exposure and HLA in healthy donors. Sequencing was performed with immunoSEQ multiplex PCR; in TCRdb, only in-frame clones are kept and a portion is missing. The sample has some 200,000 clones; about 85% are singletons. The sample was PBMCs. These receptors all stem from a man aged 45-65 years in good health and CMV-seronegative. CDR3s include the opening cysteine and the closing phenylalanine or tryptophan. The D gene is left open where the match is weak. Clone size is stated in some rows and not others, as once, few, many or a class when expanded.

- - TRBJ1-1 TRBV7-9 CSSSLAVQITEAFF TGTTCCAGCAGCTTAGCCGTACAAATCACTGAAGCTTTCTTT
TRBD1 - TRBJ2-3 TRBV10-3 CAISEFGTGTDTQYF TGTGCCATCAGTGAATTTGGGACAGGCACAGATACGCAGTATTTT
- - TRBJ2-5 TRBV11-2 CASSLEGGPGETQYF TGTGCCAGCAGCTTAGAGGGGGGGCCGGGGGAGACCCAGTACTTC
- once TRBJ2-3 TRBV6-1 CASSRGLGDTQYF TGTGCCAGCAGTCGGGGACTCGGAGATACGCAGTATTTT
TRBD1 once TRBJ1-6 TRBV7-2 CASQRGDRDNSPLHF TGTGCCAGCCAAAGGGGGGACAGGGATAATTCACCCCTCCACTTT
- few TRBJ1-5 TRBV11-2 CASSLDGGSYQPQHF TGTGCCAGCAGCTTAGACGGGGGGAGCTATCAGCCCCAGCATTTT
- - TRBJ2-7 TRBV7-9 CASSLETSRYEQYF TGTGCCAGCAGCTTAGAGACATCCCGTTACGAGCAGTACTTC
- - TRBJ2-2 TRBV6-5 CASSYEGGTRGELFF TGTGCCAGCAGTTATGAGGGGGGGACCCGAGGGGAGCTGTTTTTT
TRBD1 - TRBJ1-3 TRBV6-5 CASSLTGAGNTIYF TGTGCCAGCAGCTTAACAGGGGCTGGAAACACCATATATTTT
- - TRBJ1-5 TRBV14 CASEKGHQPQHF TGTGCCAGTGAAAAGGGGCATCAGCCCCAGCATTTT
- - TRBJ2-7 TRBV19 CASSSDPKMVYEQYF TGTGCCAGTAGTAGCGATCCGAAAATGGTCTACGAGCAGTACTTC
- once TRBJ1-1 TRBV12-5 CASGLVPRENTEAFF TGTGCTAGTGGTTTGGTCCCCAGGGAGAACACTGAAGCTTTCTTT
- - TRBJ2-5 TRBV2 CASRGARKGFQETQYF TGTGCCAGCAGAGGGGCCCGAAAGGGGTTTCAAGAGACCCAGTACTTC